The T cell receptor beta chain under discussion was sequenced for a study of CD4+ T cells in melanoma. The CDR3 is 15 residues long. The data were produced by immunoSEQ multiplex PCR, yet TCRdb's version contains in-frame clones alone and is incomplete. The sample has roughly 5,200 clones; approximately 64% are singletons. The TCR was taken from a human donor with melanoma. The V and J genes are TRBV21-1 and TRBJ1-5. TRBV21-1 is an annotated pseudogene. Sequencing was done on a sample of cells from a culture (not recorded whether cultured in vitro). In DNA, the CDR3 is TGTGCCACCGAAGCGGGGGGGGAGGGCTGGCAGCCCCAGCATTTT. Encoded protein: CATEAGGEGWQPQHF.